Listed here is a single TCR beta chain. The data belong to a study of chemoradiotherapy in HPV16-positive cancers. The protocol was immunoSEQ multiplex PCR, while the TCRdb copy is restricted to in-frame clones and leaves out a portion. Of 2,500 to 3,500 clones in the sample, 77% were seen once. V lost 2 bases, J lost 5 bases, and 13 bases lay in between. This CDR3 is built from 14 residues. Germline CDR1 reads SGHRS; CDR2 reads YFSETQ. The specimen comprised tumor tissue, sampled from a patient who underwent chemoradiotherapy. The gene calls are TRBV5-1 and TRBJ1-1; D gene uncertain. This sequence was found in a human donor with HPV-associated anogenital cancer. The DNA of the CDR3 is TGCGCCAGCAGCTTTCAAGATCAATGGACTGAAGCTTTCTTT. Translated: CASSFQDQWTEAFF.